Below, one T cell receptor beta chain is given with its context. This specimen belongs to a study of blood T cell repertoires in COVID-19. The overall study: PBMCs, B-cell-depleted T cells, or T cells provided the cDNA or gDNA that made up the material.

Profiling relied on immunoSEQ multiplex PCR, and the TCRdb table lists in-frame clones only, not all of them. The table has around 94,000 clones, 70% to 85% seen once. The sequence was collected from a man in his fifties or sixties with active or convalescent COVID-19. The specimen sequenced was peripheral blood.

Here the CDR3 reads CASSLALAPAQYF. As DNA, the CDR3 is TGTGCCAGCAGCTTAGCCCTAGCCCCCGCGCAGTATTTT. The rearrangement links TRBV7-2 to TRBJ2-3, with D possibly being TRBD2 (5 bases). Germline V gene sequence: CDR1 SGHTA, CDR2 FQGNSA. There are 13 residues in the CDR3. Trimming cost V 0 bases and J 10 bases, with 11 bases left between them.